This T cell receptor (beta chain) was captured by sequencing in a study of blood T cell repertoires in COVID-19. Unmatched junction bases numbered 8, after V lost 6 bases and J lost 4 bases. The CDR3 has 15 residues. Germline values: CDR1 SNHLY, CDR2 FYNNEI. This clone was seen more than once but under ten times. Profiled with immunoSEQ multiplex PCR; TCRdb holds only in-frame clones, not every one. Of more than 110,000 clones detected, 86% appear once; the ten largest clones hold roughly 4%. Sequenced sample: PBMCs or T cells enriched from blood (not recorded which). The chain combines TRBV2 with TRBJ2-2; 7 nucleotides match TRBD1. The TCR sequence derives from a man over 45 who had recovered from COVID-19. The CDR3 loop reads CASSETGFSTGELFF. The CDR3 DNA is TGTGCCAGCAGCGAGACAGGGTTTAGCACCGGGGAGCTGTTTTTT. Supplemented by reference TRBV2 and TRBJ2-2, the full variable domain reads EPEVTQTPSHQVTQMGQEVILRCVPISNHLYFYWYRQILGQKVEFLVSFYNNEISEKSEIFDDQFSVERPDGSNFTLKIRSTKLEDSAMYFCASSETGFSTGELFFGEGSRLTVL.